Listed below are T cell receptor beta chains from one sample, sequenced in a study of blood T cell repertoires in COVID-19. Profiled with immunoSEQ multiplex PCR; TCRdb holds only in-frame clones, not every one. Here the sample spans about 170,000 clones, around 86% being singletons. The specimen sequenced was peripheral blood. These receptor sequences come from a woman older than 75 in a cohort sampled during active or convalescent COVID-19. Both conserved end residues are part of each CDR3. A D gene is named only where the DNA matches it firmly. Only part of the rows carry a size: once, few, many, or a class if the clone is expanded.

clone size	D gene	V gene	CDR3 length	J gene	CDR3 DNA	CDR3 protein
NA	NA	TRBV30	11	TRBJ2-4	TGTGCCTGGAGTCCCGGTAACATTCAGTACTTC	CAWSPGNIQYF
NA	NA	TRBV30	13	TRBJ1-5	TGTGCCTGGAGTGTGGGCGGCAATCAGCCCCAGCATTTT	CAWSVGGNQPQHF
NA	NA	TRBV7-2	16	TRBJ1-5	TGTGCCAGCAGCTTAGTAGGCAGGTCGGGCAATCAGCCCCAGCATTTT	CASSLVGRSGNQPQHF
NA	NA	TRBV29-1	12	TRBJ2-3	TGCAGCGGTCGACAGCTAACAGATACGCAGTATTTT	CSGRQLTDTQYF
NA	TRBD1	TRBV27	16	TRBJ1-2	TGTGCCAGCAGTTTTCTATCCGGGACAGATATCTATGGCTACACCTTC	CASSFLSGTDIYGYTF
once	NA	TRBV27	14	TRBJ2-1	TGTGCCAGCAGTGCACTATCCTCCTACAATGAGCAGTTCTTC	CASSALSSYNEQFF
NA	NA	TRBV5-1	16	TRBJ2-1	TGCGCCAGCAGCATGCGGGCAGGTGCACCCTACAATGAGCAGTTCTTC	CASSMRAGAPYNEQFF
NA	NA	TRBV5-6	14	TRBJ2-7	TGTGCCAGCAGGAACAGGGAACACTCCTACGAGCAGTACTTC	CASRNREHSYEQYF
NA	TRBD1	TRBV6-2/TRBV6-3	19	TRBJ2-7	TGTGCCAGCAGTGGACCCCGACAGGGACGAACAGGGGGATCCTACGAGCAGTACTTC	CASSGPRQGRTGGSYEQYF
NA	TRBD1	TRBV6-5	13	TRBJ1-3	TGTGCCAGCAGCGACAGGGGAGGAAACACCATATATTTT	CASSDRGGNTIYF
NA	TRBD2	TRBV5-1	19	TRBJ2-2	TGCGCCAGCAGCCCAGCGGGACTAGCGGGAGGATTGAGAACCGGGGAGCTGTTTTTT	CASSPAGLAGGLRTGELFF
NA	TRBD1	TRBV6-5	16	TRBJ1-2	TGTGCCAGCAGTTACCTGGGAAGGGGGCTTGACTATGGCTACACCTTC	CASSYLGRGLDYGYTF
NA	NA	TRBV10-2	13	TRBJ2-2	TGCGCCAGCGAGCAGGGGAACACCGGGGAGCTGTTTTTT	CASEQGNTGELFF
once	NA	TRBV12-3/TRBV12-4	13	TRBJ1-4	TGTGCCAGCAGTCGCCAGGGCTCCGGAAAACTGTTTTTT	CASSRQGSGKLFF
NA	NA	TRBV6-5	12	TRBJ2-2	TGTGCCAGCAGAAGCTTCACCGGGGAGCTGTTTTTT	CASRSFTGELFF
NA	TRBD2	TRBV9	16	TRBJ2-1	TGTGCCAGCAGCGTAGCTCCCAGCGGGGGAAAGAATGAGCAGTTCTTC	CASSVAPSGGKNEQFF
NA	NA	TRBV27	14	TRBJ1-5	TGTGCCAGCAGTTCGACCAGGGCTGATCAGCCCCAGCATTTT	CASSSTRADQPQHF
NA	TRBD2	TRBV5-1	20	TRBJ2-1	TGCGCCAGCAGCTTGGTTAGAACGGGACTAATCTCCAGCTCCTACAATGAGCAGTTCTTC	CASSLVRTGLISSSYNEQFF